This T cell receptor (beta chain) was sequenced during a study of cytomegalovirus exposure and HLA in healthy donors. Study information: Most genotyped donors, roughly 80% of some 400, had Caucasian-associated genetic ancestry.

13 Jbeta primers and 60 Vbeta primers were used for the PCR. The repertoire was sequenced with immunoSEQ multiplex PCR; TCRdb's copy has only in-frame clones and lacks some. The table shows about 150,000 clones, with around three quarters occurring only once. CDR1 and CDR2 from the germline V gene are SGHVS and FQNEAQ. The CDR3 consists of 16 residues. Trimming shortened V by 2 bases and J by 6 bases, and 19 bases separated the two germline ends. Regarding this clone: No antigen is known for it.

Study-level points and caveats: TCR beta sequences numbering 15,000 to 20,000 were associated with HLA alleles at 0.05 false discovery rate in a later analysis.

The TCR was taken from a man aged 35 to 55 in good health and CMV-seronegative. This rearrangement joins TRBV7-8 to TRBJ1-1; a possible D gene is TRBD1 (5 bases). The sequencing input was PBMCs. The CDR3 DNA follows: TGTGCCAGCAGCTTATTTGGCGCAGGGCCCTACCCTGAAGCTTTCTTT. This codes for CASSLFGAGPYPEAFF.